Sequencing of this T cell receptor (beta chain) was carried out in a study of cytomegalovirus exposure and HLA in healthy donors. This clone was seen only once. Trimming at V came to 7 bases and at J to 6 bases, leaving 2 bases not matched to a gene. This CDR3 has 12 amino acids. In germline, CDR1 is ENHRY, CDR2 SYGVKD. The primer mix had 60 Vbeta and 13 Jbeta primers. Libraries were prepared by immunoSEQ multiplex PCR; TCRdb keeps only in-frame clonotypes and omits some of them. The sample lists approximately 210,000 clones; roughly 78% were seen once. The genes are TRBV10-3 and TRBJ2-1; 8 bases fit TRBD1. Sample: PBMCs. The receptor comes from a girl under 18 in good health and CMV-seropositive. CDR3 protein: CAINGQGNEQFF. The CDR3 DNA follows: TGTGCCATCAACGGACAGGGCAATGAGCAGTTCTTC.